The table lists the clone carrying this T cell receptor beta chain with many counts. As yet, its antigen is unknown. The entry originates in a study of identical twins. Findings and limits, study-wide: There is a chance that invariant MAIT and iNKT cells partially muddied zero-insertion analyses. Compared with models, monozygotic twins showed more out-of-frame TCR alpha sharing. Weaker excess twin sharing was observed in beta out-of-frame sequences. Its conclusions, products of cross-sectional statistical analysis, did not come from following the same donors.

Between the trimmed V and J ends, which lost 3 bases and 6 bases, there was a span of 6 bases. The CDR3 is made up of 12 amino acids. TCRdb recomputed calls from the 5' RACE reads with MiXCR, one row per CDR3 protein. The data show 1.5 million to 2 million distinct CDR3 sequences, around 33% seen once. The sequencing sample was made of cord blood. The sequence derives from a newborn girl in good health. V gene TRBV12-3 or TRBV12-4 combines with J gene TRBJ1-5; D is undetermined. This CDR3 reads CASSFWGQPQHF. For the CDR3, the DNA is TGTGCCAGCAGTTTCTGGGGTCAGCCCCAGCATTTT.